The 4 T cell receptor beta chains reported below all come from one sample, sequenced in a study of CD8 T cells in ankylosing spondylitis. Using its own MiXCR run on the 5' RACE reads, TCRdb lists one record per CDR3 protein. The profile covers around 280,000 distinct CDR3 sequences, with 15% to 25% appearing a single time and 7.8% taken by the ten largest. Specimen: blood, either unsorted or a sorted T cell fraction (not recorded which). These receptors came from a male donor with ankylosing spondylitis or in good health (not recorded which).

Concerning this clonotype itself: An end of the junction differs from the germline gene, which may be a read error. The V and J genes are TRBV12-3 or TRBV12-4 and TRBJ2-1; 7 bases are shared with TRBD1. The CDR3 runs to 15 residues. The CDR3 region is CASSLGRQGNNEQLF. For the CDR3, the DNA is TGTGCCAGCAGCTTGGGTCGACAGGGCAACAATGAGCAGTTGTTC.

CDR3 protein: CASSLVLAGNEQFF. The CDR3 DNA reads TGCGCCAGCAGCTTGGTCCTAGCGGGAAATGAGCAGTTCTTC. The V call is TRBV5-1, the J call TRBJ2-1, with TRBD2 matching over 9 bases. This CDR3 is 14 amino acids long. The germline V gene has CDR1 SGHRS and CDR2 YFSETQ. V shed 0 bases and J 7 bases; nucleotides not matched to a gene: 2.

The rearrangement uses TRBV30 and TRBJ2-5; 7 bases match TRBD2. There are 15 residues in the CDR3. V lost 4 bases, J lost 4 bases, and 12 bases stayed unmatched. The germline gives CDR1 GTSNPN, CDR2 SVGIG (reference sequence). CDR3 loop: CAWTQWSSGPETQYF. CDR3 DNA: TGTGCCTGGACCCAATGGTCTAGCGGCCCAGAGACCCAGTACTTC.

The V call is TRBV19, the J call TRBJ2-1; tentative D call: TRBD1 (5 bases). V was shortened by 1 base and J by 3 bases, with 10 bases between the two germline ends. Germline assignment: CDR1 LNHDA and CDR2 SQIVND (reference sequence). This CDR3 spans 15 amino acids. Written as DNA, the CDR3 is TGTGCCAGTAGTATAGGAAGGGGTCTCTACAATGAGCAGTTCTTC. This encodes CASSIGRGLYNEQFF.